The 27 T cell receptor beta chains below all came from one sample that was sequenced in a study of molecular identifiers for immune sequencing clone quantification. Using its own MiXCR run on the PCR reads, TCRdb lists one record per CDR3 protein. The data contain about 510,000 distinct CDR3 sequences, over 20% of them singletons. Sequencing input: naive CD8+ T cells from blood, with Jurkat cell RNA spiked in. Subset meaning: FACS-sorted CD8+CD4-CCR7+CD45RA+ naive T cells. The source is a human donor in good health. Some libraries in this study had Jurkat cell RNA spiked in.

The rearrangement uses TRBV3-1 and TRBJ2-5, with 7 positions matching TRBD2. This CDR3 is 13 amino acids long. Germline CDR1 LGHDT, CDR2 YNNKEL (reference sequence). J gave up 5 bases and V 4 bases, and 4 bases lay outside the gene matches. CDR3 in DNA: TGTGCCAGCAGCCCGACTAGCACGGAGACCCAGTACTTC. This codes for CASSPTSTETQYF.

This clonotype has a count of ten or more. CDR3 DNA sequence: TGCGCCAGCAGCCAAGATGTGGCTTCCAGCTATGGGGAGCAGTACTTC. Amino acids: CASSQDVASSYGEQYF. The chain employs TRBV4-3 and TRBJ2-7; D remains ambiguous. The CDR3 has 16 amino acids. Germline V CDR1 and CDR2: LGHNA, YSLEER. V dropped 0 bases and J dropped 7 bases, with 19 bases sitting between them.

There are a few counts of this clonotype. The V gene is TRBV12-3 or TRBV12-4, the J gene TRBJ1-1, with 7 bases that match TRBD1. This CDR3 comprises 13 residues. The J segment lost 1 base and the V segment lost 7 bases, leaving 3 bases of the junction unmatched. This CDR3 reads CASTWTGNTEAFF. CDR3 DNA sequence: TGTGCCAGCACCTGGACAGGGAACACTGAAGCTTTCTTT.

This clonotype has only a few counts. Here the CDR3 reads CASIHAGQISTDTQYF. Written as DNA, the CDR3 is TGTGCCAGCATCCACGCGGGACAAATATCCACAGATACGCAGTATTTT. The V call is TRBV28, the J call TRBJ2-3; possibly TRBD1 or TRBD2 for D (6 bases each). The CDR3 sequence is 16 residues long. CDR1 is MDHEN, CDR2 SYDVKM, per germline. The germline V and J ends were trimmed by 7 bases and 2 bases, with 19 bases remaining between them.

The chain combines TRBV7-3 with TRBJ2-1; D is perhaps TRBD2 (6 bases). CDR3 size: 15 residues. Trimming removed 4 bases at V and 0 bases at J, with 10 bases between. The germline CDR1 and CDR2 sequences are SGHTA and FQGTGA. DNA of the CDR3: TGTGCCAGCAGCTCGGGCGGGAACTCCTACAATGAGCAGTTCTTC. Translated, it gives CASSSGGNSYNEQFF.

This clonotype was seen many times. CDR3 in amino acids: CASTKDRGQRNEQYF. For the CDR3, the DNA is TGTGCCAGCACCAAAGACAGGGGGCAAAGAAACGAGCAGTACTTC. The chain employs TRBV6-2 or TRBV6-3 and TRBJ2-7, with 10 bases that match TRBD1. The CDR3 consists of 15 residues. CDR1 and CDR2 from the germline V gene are MNHEY and SVGEGT. The V gene end was trimmed by 7 bases and the J gene end by 5 bases; junction bases not matched to a gene: 11.

This clonotype was detected a few times. The rearrangement uses TRBV19 and TRBJ2-7, with 11 bases that match TRBD2. The ends lost 5 bases at V and 6 bases at J; junction bases unmatched: 6. The CDR3 extends over 14 amino acids. Germline-derived CDR1 and CDR2 are LNHDA and SQIVND (reference sequence). The CDR3 loop reads CASSELAGVTEQYF. The CDR3 nucleotides are TGTGCCAGTAGTGAACTAGCGGGAGTAACCGAGCAGTACTTC. Drawing the rest from reference TRBV19 and TRBJ2-7, the complete variable domain is DGGITQSPKYLFRKEGQNVTLSCEQNLNHDAMYWYRQDPGQGLRLIYYSQIVNDFQKGDIAEGYSVSREKKESFPLTVTSAQKNPTAFYLCASSELAGVTEQYFGPGTRLTVT.

Many counts were recorded for this clonotype. This sequence joins TRBV30 and TRBJ2-7; D gene unclear. The germline gives CDR1 GTSNPN, CDR2 SVGIG (reference sequence). The CDR3 runs to 13 residues. The ends were cut back, 0 bases at V and 0 bases at J, with 6 bases in the middle. The CDR3 loop reads CAWSVGYSYEQYF. CDR3 DNA: TGTGCCTGGAGTGTAGGGTACTCCTACGAGCAGTACTTC. Full variable domain (outside the CDR3, taken from reference TRBV30 and TRBJ2-7): SQTIHQWPATLVQPVGSPLSLECTVEGTSNPNLYWYRQAAGRGLQLLFYSVGIGQISSEVPQNLSASRPQDRQFILSSKKLLLSDSGFYLCAWSVGYSYEQYFGPGTRLTVT.

As concerns this clonotype: This may be a read error: a much more frequent sequence differs by one nucleotide. The V and J genes are TRBV4-3 and TRBJ2-5; 11 bases fit TRBD2. CDR3 length: 17 residues. CDR1 and CDR2 (germline): LGHNA, YSLEER. Trimming removed 0 bases from V and 5 bases from J; junction bases left unmatched: 8. CDR3 loop: CASSQEGASGRMETQYF. CDR3 nucleotides: TGCGCCAGCAGCCAAGAAGGAGCTAGCGGGAGGATGGAGACCCAGTACTTC.

The chain employs TRBV19 and TRBJ1-1; no firm D call. This CDR3 comprises 14 residues. CDR1 is LNHDA and CDR2 is SQIVND in the germline V gene (reference sequence). The V and J ends lost 10 bases and 1 base respectively, with 16 bases between them. This chain's CDR3 is CATKRWAANTEAFF. The CDR3 DNA sequence: TGTGCCACAAAAAGGTGGGCGGCGAACACTGAAGCTTTCTTT.

This clonotype turned up a few times. A clone one base away is much larger, so this may be a read error. The CDR3 end shows no conserved phenylalanine or tryptophan, and so a read error is likely. J is TRBJ2-5 and V is TRBV23-1; TRBD1 matches at 9 bases. TRBV23-1 is marked as an open reading frame, function uncertain. The junction had 13 bases not matched to a gene; V was cut back by 1 base and J by 4 bases. The CDR3 is 18 residues long. CDR3 nucleotide sequence: TGCGCCAGCAGTCAATGGTTTCCGGGACAGGGTCGTCGAGAGACCCAGTACCTC. This codes for CASSQWFPGQGRRETQYL.

This clonotype was picked up many times. V gene TRBV4-3 combines with J gene TRBJ2-1, with a possible D match to TRBD2 (5 bases). V was clipped by 0 bases and J by 4 bases, with 7 bases between them. Germline CDR1 reads LGHNA; CDR2 reads YSLEER. The CDR3 consists of 14 residues. The CDR3 spells CASSQDRGYNEQFF. As DNA, the CDR3 is TGCGCCAGCAGCCAAGATCGGGGTTACAATGAGCAGTTCTTC.

This clonotype was detected only a few times. V and J are TRBV9 and TRBJ2-3; D unresolved. V shed 6 bases and J shed 2 bases, with 10 bases lying between them. Germline CDR1 and CDR2: SGDLS and YYNGEE. This CDR3 has 13 amino acids. Written as DNA, the CDR3 is TGTGCCAGCACCCCAAGCCACACAGATACGCAGTATTTT. This gives the protein CASTPSHTDTQYF.

This clonotype was recorded a few times. The gene calls are TRBV5-5 and TRBJ1-1, with D perhaps TRBD1 (6 bases). Germline V lookup: CDR1 SGHKS, CDR2 YYEKEE (reference sequence). V was pared by 4 bases and J by 5 bases, with 15 bases between. The CDR3 contains 14 residues. CDR3 protein: CASSKGHRGTEAFF. DNA for the CDR3: TGTGCCAGCAGCAAGGGACACCGCGGGACTGAAGCTTTCTTT.

This clonotype was observed a few times. V is TRBV19 and J is TRBJ2-6; D is unclear. Trimming cost V 4 bases and J 0 bases, with 13 bases left between them. The CDR3 is 17 amino acids. Germline assignment: CDR1 LNHDA and CDR2 SQIVND (reference sequence). CDR3 in amino acids: CASSKIGISSGANVLTF. The CDR3 DNA reads as TGTGCCAGTAGTAAAATAGGGATCAGCTCTGGGGCCAACGTCCTGACTTTC. Looking up the rest from reference TRBV19 and TRBJ2-6 gives the full variable domain: DGGITQSPKYLFRKEGQNVTLSCEQNLNHDAMYWYRQDPGQGLRLIYYSQIVNDFQKGDIAEGYSVSREKKESFPLTVTSAQKNPTAFYLCASSKIGISSGANVLTFGAGSRLTVL.

This clonotype was observed at least ten times. This sequence joins TRBV29-1 and TRBJ1-1; D is possibly TRBD1 (6 bases). Germline V CDR1 and CDR2: SQVTM, ANQGSEA. The CDR3 has 12 residues. Trimming stripped 7 bases from V and 4 bases from J, with 13 bases between. This chain's CDR3 is CSGGDTVTEAFF. The CDR3 nucleotides read TGCAGCGGAGGGGACACCGTCACTGAAGCTTTCTTT.

The table lists this clonotype with many counts. The CDR3 spells CASSTGVPNVLTF. The CDR3 nucleotides are TGTGCCAGCAGCACAGGGGTTCCCAACGTCCTGACTTTC. The chain is built from TRBV7-6 and TRBJ2-6, with 7 bases that match TRBD1. Germline CDR1 SGHVS, CDR2 FNYEAQ. The ends lost 5 bases at V and 8 bases at J; junction bases unmatched: 3. This CDR3 has 13 residues.

This clonotype was seen a few times. The gene calls are TRBV7-8 and TRBJ2-1; TRBD2 might be the D (5 bases). The CDR3 is made up of 13 amino acids. The V end was cut by 3 bases, the J end by 9 bases, with 12 bases between. The germline CDR1 and CDR2 sequences are SGHVS and FQNEAQ. The DNA for the CDR3 is TGTGCCAGCAGCTTCGGACTCAGCACTGAGCAGTTCTTC. Its translation: CASSFGLSTEQFF.

To note about this clonotype: Germline and junction disagree at one end, which may indicate a read error. The gene calls are TRBV27 and TRBJ2-7; 9 bases are shared with TRBD2. Germline V gives CDR1 MNHEY, CDR2 SMNVEV (reference sequence). CDR3 length: 15 amino acids. The CDR3 DNA is TGTGCCAGCAGGTTATACTCGCGGGAGGGCCGGGAGCAGTACTTC. Protein: CASRLYSREGREQYF.

There are many counts of this clonotype. This sequence joins TRBV29-1 and TRBJ2-3, with TRBD2 as a possible D gene (6 bases). Trimming stripped 3 bases from V and 0 bases from J, with 13 bases between. The CDR3 is 15 residues long. Germline CDR1 and CDR2: SQVTM and ANQGSEA. DNA for the CDR3: TGCAGCGTTGACGCCCACGGGGGTAGCACAGATACGCAGTATTTT. Amino acids: CSVDAHGGSTDTQYF.

This clonotype was seen more than once but under ten times. This rearrangement joins TRBV6-5 to TRBJ2-5; D perhaps matches TRBD2 (6 bases). The CDR3 is made up of 15 amino acids. Deletions cut 2 bases from V and 4 bases from J, with 14 bases between. The germline CDR1 and CDR2 sequences are MNHEY and SVGAGI. The CDR3 sequence is CASSYTNSGPETQYF. Written as DNA, the CDR3 is TGTGCCAGCAGTTACACCAATAGCGGCCCAGAGACCCAGTACTTC.

Ten or more counts support this clonotype. The rearrangement joins TRBV18 to TRBJ2-7, with D perhaps matching TRBD1 (6 bases). This CDR3 is 16 amino acids long. The V gene's germline CDR1 is KGHSH and CDR2 LQKENI. The V and J ends lost 0 bases and 4 bases respectively, with 16 bases between them. The CDR3 coding sequence is TGTGCCAGCTCACCACCGGGGGCGCGATACCCTTACGAGCAGTACTTC. Its translation: CASSPPGARYPYEQYF.

This clonotype was observed many times. The chain employs TRBV28 and TRBJ2-7; D may correspond to TRBD1 or TRBD2 (5 bases each). With 3 bases removed from V and 3 bases from J, the gap between germline ends came to 9 bases. The CDR3 covers 13 residues. Per the germline V gene, CDR1 is MDHEN and CDR2 is SYDVKM. CDR3 loop: CASSFRGRYEQYF. CDR3 nucleotide sequence: TGTGCCAGCAGTTTCCGGGGCCGCTACGAGCAGTACTTC. The variable domain in full, completed from reference TRBV28 and TRBJ2-7, reads DVKVTQSSRYLVKRTGEKVFLECVQDMDHENMFWYRQDPGLGLRLIYFSYDVKMKEKGDIPEGYSVSREKKERFSLILESASTNQTSMYLCASSFRGRYEQYFGPGTRLTVT.

The rearrangement links TRBV5-4 to TRBJ2-2; TRBD2 agrees at 12 bases. This CDR3 region has 13 residues. Germline V gives CDR1 SGHNT, CDR2 YYREEE (reference sequence). With V trimmed by 9 bases and J by 5 bases, 2 bases remained unmatched. CDR3 in DNA: TGTGCCACTAGCGGGGGGGCAACCGGGGAGCTGTTTTTT. Amino acids: CATSGGATGELFF.

A word on this clonotype: A much larger clone lies a single base off, so this may be a read error. The CDR3 is CASSYIPSDTSENIQYF. DNA of the CDR3: TGTGCCAGCAGCTATATACCTTCCGACACCTCCGAAAACATTCAGTACTTC. This sequence joins TRBV5-4 and TRBJ2-4, with D unclear. This CDR3 has 17 amino acids. Between the trimmed V and J ends, which lost 3 bases and 5 bases, there was a span of 21 bases. The germline gives CDR1 SGHNT, CDR2 YYREEE (reference sequence).

This clonotype was observed at least ten times. CDR3 loop: CASSMGGLHTDTQYF. The CDR3 bases are TGTGCCAGCAGCATGGGGGGTCTACACACAGATACGCAGTATTTT. V is TRBV5-6 and J is TRBJ2-3; D is possibly TRBD2 (6 bases). The CDR3 is 15 residues long. The germline CDR1 and CDR2 sequences are SGHDT and YYEEEE. The V end lost 4 bases, the J end lost 2 bases, and 14 bases lay between the germline ends.

This clonotype was found many times. J is TRBJ2-7 and V is TRBV19, with 7 bases matching TRBD1. The CDR3 runs to 15 residues. Trimming cost V 5 bases and J 2 bases; bases outside gene matches: 9. Germline CDR1 LNHDA, CDR2 SQIVND (reference sequence). The CDR3 region has the DNA TGTGCCAGTAGTTTTGCCGGGACAGAAGCCTACGAGCAGTACTTC. Translating gives CASSFAGTEAYEQYF. Full variable domain (remainder filled in from reference TRBV19 and TRBJ2-7): DGGITQSPKYLFRKEGQNVTLSCEQNLNHDAMYWYRQDPGQGLRLIYYSQIVNDFQKGDIAEGYSVSREKKESFPLTVTSAQKNPTAFYLCASSFAGTEAYEQYFGPGTRLTVT.